This entry lists 30 T cell receptor beta chains sequenced from one sample in a study of PD-1 blockade in classical Hodgkin lymphoma. The sample's time point: cycle 4 day 1 (C4D1), after 6 weeks of nivolumab. Each patient relapsed following autologous stem cell transplantation, and prior brentuximab vedotin exposure differed. Libraries were prepared by immunoSEQ multiplex PCR; TCRdb keeps only in-frame clonotypes and omits some of them. The top ten hold 3.5% to 4.5% of the sample, which has around 25,000 clones, around 72% seen once. Sequencing was performed on peripheral blood mononuclear cells (PBMCs), taken before the fourth cycle of nivolumab. These receptors originate from a human donor with classical Hodgkin lymphoma.

This chain joins TRBV18 and TRBJ2-1; 9 bases map to TRBD1. V shed 7 bases and J 2 bases; nucleotides not matched to a gene: 3. CDR1 is KGHSH and CDR2 is LQKENI in the germline V gene. CDR3 length equals 14 residues. CDR3 amino acids: CASYGQGTYNEQFF. Written as DNA, the CDR3 is TGTGCCAGCTACGGACAGGGGACCTACAATGAGCAGTTCTTC.

The chain carries TRBV5-1 and TRBJ2-6; a possible D gene is TRBD1 (6 bases). The CDR3 extends over 19 amino acids. CDR1 and CDR2 from the germline V gene are SGHRS and YFSETQ. Trimming took off 4 bases at V and 0 bases at J, with 20 bases between the two ends. This chain's CDR3 is CASSDSTGPKGSGANVLTF. The DNA for the CDR3 is TGCGCCAGCAGCGATTCGACAGGCCCCAAGGGCTCTGGGGCCAACGTCCTGACTTTC.

The V gene is TRBV6-5, the J gene TRBJ2-2; D call uncertain. The V end was cut by 0 bases, the J end by 8 bases, with 10 bases between. Germline CDR1 and CDR2: MNHEY and SVGAGI. The CDR3 is 14 amino acids. The CDR3 coding sequence is TGTGCCAGCAGTTACTCCCAAGGGTGGGGGGAGCTGTTTTTT. It encodes CASSYSQGWGELFF.

This clone has just a few counts. The genes are TRBV27 and TRBJ1-1, with a tentative D call TRBD1 (6 bases). With 3 bases removed from V and 2 bases from J, the gap between germline ends came to 10 bases. CDR3 size: 14 residues. The germline gives CDR1 MNHEY, CDR2 SMNVEV (reference sequence). The CDR3 sequence: CASSFLQGNTEAFF. CDR3 in DNA: TGTGCCAGCAGTTTCTTACAGGGAAACACTGAAGCTTTCTTT.

V usage is TRBV4-2 and J usage is TRBJ2-6; a weak D match, TRBD1 (6 bases). Germline V lookup: CDR1 LGHNA, CDR2 YNFKEQ. The CDR3 is made up of 17 amino acids. Trimming cost V 3 bases and J 2 bases, with 14 bases left between them. The CDR3 sequence is CASSQLQGDAGANVLTF. The DNA for the CDR3 is TGTGCCAGCAGCCAGCTACAGGGAGACGCTGGGGCCAACGTCCTGACTTTC.

The genes are TRBV11-3 and TRBJ1-1; D call uncertain. The length of the CDR3 is 13 residues. Germline loops: CDR1 SGHNT, CDR2 YENEEA. V dropped 2 bases and J dropped 6 bases, with 10 bases sitting between them. The CDR3 here is CASSLSSRAEAFF. Written as DNA, the CDR3 is TGTGCCAGCAGCTTATCATCAAGGGCTGAAGCTTTCTTT. The variable domain in full, with the rest retrieved from reference TRBV11-3 and TRBJ1-1, is EAGVVQSPRYKIIEKKQPVAFWCNPISGHNTLYWYLQNLGQGPELLIRYENEEAVDDSQLPKDRFSAERLKGVDSTLKIQPAELGDSAVYLCASSLSSRAEAFFGQGTRLTVV.

This chain connects TRBV19 to TRBJ2-7; D uncertain. Trimming cost V 6 bases and J 3 bases, with 15 bases left between them. Per germline, CDR1 LNHDA and CDR2 SQIVND (reference sequence). The CDR3 covers 14 residues. Written as DNA, the CDR3 is TGTGCCAGTAGCCGGACGGTTAAGGACTACGAGCAGTACTTC. It specifies CASSRTVKDYEQYF.

The chain carries TRBV6-1 and TRBJ2-7, with TRBD2 identical over 8 bases. Germline values: CDR1 MNHNS, CDR2 SASEGT. CDR3 size: 12 residues. V shed 7 bases and J 4 bases; nucleotides not matched to a gene: 3. CDR3 in amino acids: CASKREWYEQYF. Written as DNA, the CDR3 is TGTGCCAGCAAGCGGGAGTGGTACGAGCAGTACTTC.

This clone appeared once. V is TRBV6-5 and J is TRBJ2-5; TRBD1 agrees at 7 bases. The CDR3 has 13 residues. J lost 3 bases, V lost 2 bases, and 0 bases had no gene match. Germline lookup yields CDR1 MNHEY and CDR2 SVGAGI. The CDR3 bases are TGTGCCAGCAGTTACACAGGGGAAGAGACCCAGTACTTC. Encoded protein: CASSYTGEETQYF.

This clone was recorded a few times. The V gene is TRBV6-6, the J gene TRBJ2-7, with D possibly being TRBD1 or TRBD2 (5 bases each). The CDR3 is 11 amino acids. CDR1 is MNHNY, CDR2 SVGAGI, per germline (reference sequence). V gave up 8 bases and J gave up 3 bases, with 8 bases separating them. CDR3 loop: CASGDLYEQYF. As DNA, the CDR3 is TGTGCCAGCGGGGACCTCTACGAGCAGTACTTC.

This chain's CDR3 is CASSMRDRGTIGGYTF. The CDR3 DNA is TGTGCCAGCAGTATGCGGGACAGGGGAACCATCGGCGGCTACACCTTC. The chain employs TRBV28 and TRBJ1-2; 10 nucleotides line up with TRBD1. CDR1 and CDR2 from the germline V gene are MDHEN and SYDVKM. The V and J ends lost 5 bases and 8 bases, in that order; junction bases with no gene match: 14. This CDR3 is 16 amino acids long.

Points on this clone: Mismatch with germline at one junction end may stem from a read error. This chain connects TRBV7-7 to TRBJ2-1; a weak D match, TRBD1 (5 bases). The CDR3 spans 15 residues. Looked up from germline, CDR1 is SSHAT and CDR2 is FNYEAQ (reference sequence). CDR3 sequence reads: CASSPGRTWNNEQFF. The CDR3, as DNA: TGTGCTAGCAGCCCCGGTAGGACATGGAACAATGAGCAGTTCTTC. The whole variable domain, remainder taken from reference TRBV7-7 and TRBJ2-1, is GAGVSQSPRYKVTKRGQDVTLRCDPISSHATLYWYQQALGQGPEFLTYFNYEAQPDKSGLPSDRFSAERPEGSISTLTIQRTEQRDSAMYRCASSPGRTWNNEQFFGPGTRLTVL.

The chain couples TRBV21-1 to TRBJ1-2; TRBD1, the table's D call, lacks a check against the DNA. TRBV21-1 is an annotated pseudogene. There are 14 residues in the CDR3. The DNA of the CDR3 is TGTGCCAGCCTCGAACAGGGGGCGCGAGGGGGCTACACCTTC. This gives the protein CASLEQGARGGYTF.

The chain links TRBV6-4 to TRBJ2-7; D might be TRBD1 (6 bases). CDR3 length: 14 amino acids. V lost 7 bases to trimming and J lost 0 bases, with 13 bases between them. The germline V gene encodes CDR1 MRHNA and CDR2 SNTAGT. DNA for the CDR3: TGTGCCAGCACCGGACAGACAAACTCCTACGAGCAGTACTTC. It codes for CASTGQTNSYEQYF.

In nucleotides, the CDR3 is TGTGCCAGCAGTCCAGCTTATTCGGACAGGGCGCATCAGCCCCAGCATTTT. This sequence encodes CASSPAYSDRAHQPQHF. This rearrangement joins TRBV7-2 to TRBJ1-5, with 8 bases identical to TRBD1. This CDR3 is built from 17 residues. J was trimmed by 5 bases and V by 6 bases; bases with no gene match: 15. The germline gives CDR1 SGHTA, CDR2 FQGNSA.

The CDR3 DNA reads TGCGCCAGCAGCTGGACGGGACTAGCGGGGGGCGGGGAGACCCAGTACTTC. Translating it yields CASSWTGLAGGGETQYF. The J gene is TRBJ2-5, the V gene TRBV5-1, with 15 bases fitting TRBD2. Germline-derived CDR1 and CDR2 are SGHRS and YFSETQ. The CDR3 spans 17 residues. The V segment lost 3 bases and the J segment 5 bases; nucleotides outside the gene matches: 8. The complete variable domain, with remaining parts taken from reference TRBV5-1 and TRBJ2-5, reads KAGVTQTPRYLIKTRGQQVTLSCSPISGHRSVSWYQQTPGQGLQFLFEYFSETQRNKGNFPGRFSGRQFSNSRSEMNVSTLELGDSALYLCASSWTGLAGGGETQYFGPGTRLLVL.

The genes are TRBV7-2 and TRBJ2-7; D might be TRBD1 or TRBD2, each matching 5 bases. CDR3 length: 13 amino acids. Germline values: CDR1 SGHTA, CDR2 FQGNSA. Trimming removed 2 bases from V and 5 bases from J, with 10 bases in between. For the CDR3, the DNA is TGTGCCAGCAGCTTAAAGGGGACCCACGAGCAGTACTTC. The encoded protein is CASSLKGTHEQYF.

This clone was seen a few times. In DNA form, the CDR3 reads TGCGCCAGCAGCTTGGCCGGGACTAGAGGAGGCACCGGGGAGCTGTTTTTT. This translates into CASSLAGTRGGTGELFF. This chain joins TRBV5-1 and TRBJ2-2; 8 positions match TRBD2. CDR1 is SGHRS and CDR2 is YFSETQ in the germline V gene. This CDR3 contains 17 residues. V lost 0 bases to trimming and J lost 4 bases; unmatched junction nucleotides: 8.

This clone appeared once. The V call is TRBV4-3, the J call TRBJ2-5; D is tentatively TRBD1 or TRBD2 (5 bases each). V dropped 3 bases and J dropped 2 bases, with 10 bases sitting between them. Germline CDR1 is LGHNA and CDR2 is YSLEER. There are 14 residues in the CDR3. In nucleotides, the CDR3 is TGCGCCAGCAGCCAGGAATGGGGGCAAGAGACCCAGTACTTC. It is translated as CASSQEWGQETQYF.

The chain carries TRBV18 and TRBJ1-5; possible D gene TRBD1, 5 bases. Between the trimmed V and J ends, which lost 8 bases and 1 base, there was a span of 12 bases. The CDR3 totals 14 residues. Germline V CDR1 and CDR2: KGHSH, LQKENI. CDR3 loop: CASRSWDSNQPQHF. DNA of the CDR3: TGTGCCAGCCGTTCTTGGGACAGCAATCAGCCCCAGCATTTT.

The V gene is TRBV6-5, the J gene TRBJ2-1; D unresolved. The V gene's germline CDR1 is MNHEY and CDR2 SVGAGI. CDR3 length equals 14 residues. The germline V and J ends were trimmed by 5 bases and 4 bases, with 12 bases remaining between them. The DNA of the CDR3 is TGTGCCAGCAGTCTCCCAGGCCGGTACAATGAGCAGTTCTTC. Protein product: CASSLPGRYNEQFF.

This chain uses TRBV15 with TRBJ2-3; a possible D gene is TRBD2 (6 bases). Germline V lookup: CDR1 LNHNV, CDR2 YYDKDF (reference sequence). The CDR3 has 13 amino acids. V shed 10 bases and J shed 1 base, with 12 bases lying between them. The CDR3: CASRDSRTDTQYF. CDR3 sequence (DNA): TGTGCCAGCCGGGACTCGCGCACAGATACGCAGTATTTT.

The CDR3 coding sequence is TGCGCCAGCCGCTCCCCAGAAGAAGAGACCCAGTACTTC. It specifies CASRSPEEETQYF. The chain joins TRBV5-1 to TRBJ2-5; D not certain. Germline V CDR1 and CDR2: SGHRS, YFSETQ. Trimming removed 7 bases from V and 3 bases from J, with 13 bases in between. CDR3 length: 13 amino acids.

The V gene is TRBV6-5, the J gene TRBJ2-5; unclear D gene. Germline assignment: CDR1 MNHEY and CDR2 SVGAGI. Trimming shortened V by 0 bases and J by 2 bases, and 7 bases separated the two germline ends. The CDR3 totals 14 residues. The CDR3 bases are TGTGCCAGCAGTTACTCGTGGAATCAAGAGACCCAGTACTTC. Translating it yields CASSYSWNQETQYF.

This sequence joins TRBV7-2 and TRBJ2-1; D not certain. V lost 2 bases and J lost 3, with 8 bases in between. Germline lookup yields CDR1 SGHTA and CDR2 FQGNSA. This CDR3 is 14 amino acids long. The CDR3 here is CASSLRGSYNEQFF. The CDR3 bases are TGTGCCAGCAGCTTAAGAGGCAGCTACAATGAGCAGTTCTTC.

V is TRBV10-1 and J is TRBJ2-7; 10 bases are shared with TRBD1. V trimming: 3 bases; J trimming: 2 bases; junction bases outside the gene matches: 13. This CDR3 spans 18 amino acids. The germline V gene encodes CDR1 WNHNN and CDR2 SYGVQD (reference sequence). The CDR3 loop reads CASSDATGGPFPPYEQYF. CDR3 DNA sequence: TGCGCCAGCAGTGATGCGACAGGGGGCCCATTTCCACCCTACGAGCAGTACTTC.

The V gene is TRBV11-2, the J gene TRBJ2-7, with TRBD1 matching 7 bases. Trimming removed 5 bases from V and 3 bases from J; junction bases left unmatched: 7. This CDR3 is 14 amino acids long. Germline V CDR1 and CDR2: SGHAT, FQNNGV. In DNA form, the CDR3 reads TGTGCCAGCAGCCAGGTTACAGGGGACTACGAGCAGTACTTC. Amino acid sequence: CASSQVTGDYEQYF.

The J gene is TRBJ2-3, the V gene TRBV7-9; possibly TRBD2 for D (6 bases). The CDR3 has 15 amino acids. Germline loops: CDR1 SEHNR, CDR2 FQNEAQ (reference sequence). The V end was cut by 7 bases, the J end by 0 bases, with 14 bases between. The CDR3 coding sequence is TGTGCCAGCATCCCCCGGAGGGGTAGCACAGATACGCAGTATTTT. Protein: CASIPRRGSTDTQYF. Filled out from reference TRBV7-9 and TRBJ2-3, the complete variable domain reads DTGVSQNPRHKITKRGQNVTFRCDPISEHNRLYWYRQTLGQGPEFLTYFQNEAQLEKSRLLSDRFSAERPKGSFSTLEIQRTEQGDSAMYLCASIPRRGSTDTQYFGPGTRLTVL.

The CDR3 DNA reads as TGTGCCAGCTCACCAGACGGGGACTATGGCTACACCTTC. This encodes CASSPDGDYGYTF. The rearrangement uses TRBV18 and TRBJ1-2; D gene uncertain. Germline CDR1 reads KGHSH; CDR2 reads LQKENI. V was pared by 2 bases and J by 3 bases, with 7 bases between. The CDR3 is 13 amino acids.

The gene calls are TRBV7-9 and TRBJ1-3; no clear D. Trimming took off 2 bases at V and 4 bases at J, with 3 bases between the two ends. The CDR3 spans 12 residues. Germline V lookup: CDR1 SEHNR, CDR2 FQNEAQ (reference sequence). The CDR3 DNA follows: TGTGCCAGCAGCTTATCCGGAAACACCATATATTTT. Amino acid sequence: CASSLSGNTIYF.